These T cell receptor beta chains were read from a single sample in a study of T cells in Graves' hyperthyroidism and ophthalmopathy. One entry per CDR3 protein results from TCRdb running MiXCR on the multiplex PCR reads. The sample lists around 290,000 distinct CDR3 sequences, more than 15% occurring once. Material: blood. These receptors were obtained from a woman aged 60 to 75 with Graves' ophthalmopathy. CDR3s leave out the opening cysteine and the closing phenylalanine or tryptophan. Each record gives: V gene, CDR3 protein.

>TRBV5-8
ASSLELLSGSDDEQF
>TRBV7-2
ASSLRQVSGNTIY
>TRBV6-1
ASSEPFVGRNEKLF
>TRBV24-1
ATSDWGLSYQETQY
>TRBV6-4
ASSVSPWSEKLF
>TRBV5-1
ASSLDSSTVSGNTIY
>TRBV20-1
SARNGRLAANNEQF
>TRBV29-1
SVDIALFRTGSYNEQF
>TRBV6-1
ASRSRDMNTEAF
>TRBV11-2
ASSLMFQRGGVYNEQF
>TRBV5-6
ASSFQEVSGNTIY
>TRBV5-4
ASSSTSGGFGTGELF
>TRBV5-1
ASSVRGPTYEQY
>TRBV7-2
ASGTGTGAYNEQF
>TRBV7-9
ASSSRTGDYDYT
>TRBV11-2
ASSLMVESTEAF
>TRBV9
ASSVATVTSGGDTQY
>TRBV14
ASSQDRRSTIY
>TRBV5-1
ASSLGPTNTEAF
>TRBV30
AWSAGLSGEQY
>TRBV7-3
ASSLSAGEETQY
>TRBV4-3
ASSQDSWGVNIQY
>TRBV3-1
ASSQGLITSGGSTDTQY
>TRBV6-1
ASSEALGGTSGKSYNEQF
>TRBV7-2
ASSSNQLEGLAKNIQY
>TRBV6-1
ATQSGGRYEQY
>TRBV18
ASSPPIGLAKKYNEQF
>TRBV12-3/TRBV12-4
ASRGLAEYNEQF
>TRBV19
ASRMGRDNSPLH
>TRBV2
ASSDGLTTAYEQY
>TRBV30
AWSAARSNQPQH
>TRBV5-1
ASSLEAGDQPQH
>TRBV6-5
ASSYSGGSTEAF
>TRBV27
ASNRQGARTEAF
>TRBV3-1
ASSFGRRSSYEQY
>TRBV12-3/TRBV12-4
ASSLVGGGKGEQF
>TRBV9
ASSPSVDNTIY
>TRBV2
ASRKGAGGSYEQY
>TRBV5-8
ASRKTTAATNEKLF
>TRBV20-1
SARDLSGIEQL
>TRBV7-2
ASSSPSGTSGTRVNNEQF
>TRBV7-9
ASSPRQGADTEAF